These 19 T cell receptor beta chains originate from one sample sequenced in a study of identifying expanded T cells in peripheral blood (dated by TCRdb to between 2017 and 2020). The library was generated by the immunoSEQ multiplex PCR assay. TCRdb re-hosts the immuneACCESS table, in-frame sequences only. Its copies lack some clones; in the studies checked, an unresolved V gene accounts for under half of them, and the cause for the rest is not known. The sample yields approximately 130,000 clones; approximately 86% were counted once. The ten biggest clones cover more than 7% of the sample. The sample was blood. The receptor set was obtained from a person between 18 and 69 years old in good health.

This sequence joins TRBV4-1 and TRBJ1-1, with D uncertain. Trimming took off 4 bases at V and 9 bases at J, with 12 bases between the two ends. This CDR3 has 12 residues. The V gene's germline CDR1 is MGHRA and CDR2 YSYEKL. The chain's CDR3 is CASSREADQAFF. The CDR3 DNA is TGCGCCAGCAGCCGAGAAGCAGACCAAGCTTTCTTT.

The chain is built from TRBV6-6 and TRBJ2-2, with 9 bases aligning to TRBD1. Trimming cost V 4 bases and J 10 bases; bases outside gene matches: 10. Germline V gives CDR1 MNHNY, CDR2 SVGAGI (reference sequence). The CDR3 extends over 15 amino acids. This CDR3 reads CASSSTGQGRQELFF. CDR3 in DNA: TGTGCCAGCAGTTCCACGGGACAGGGTAGGCAGGAGCTGTTTTTT.

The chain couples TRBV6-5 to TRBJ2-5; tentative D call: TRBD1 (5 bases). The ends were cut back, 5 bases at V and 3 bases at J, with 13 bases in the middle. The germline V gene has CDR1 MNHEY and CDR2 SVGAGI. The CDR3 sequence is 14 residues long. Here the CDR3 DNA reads TGTGCCAGCAGTCTTCAGGGCGGCGAAGAGACCCAGTACTTC. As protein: CASSLQGGEETQYF.

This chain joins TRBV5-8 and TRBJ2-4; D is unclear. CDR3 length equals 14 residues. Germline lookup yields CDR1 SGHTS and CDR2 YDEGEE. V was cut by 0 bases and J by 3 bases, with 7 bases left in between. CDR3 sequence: CASSLEGIKNIQYF. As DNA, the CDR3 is TGTGCCAGCAGCTTGGAGGGCATCAAAAACATTCAGTACTTC.

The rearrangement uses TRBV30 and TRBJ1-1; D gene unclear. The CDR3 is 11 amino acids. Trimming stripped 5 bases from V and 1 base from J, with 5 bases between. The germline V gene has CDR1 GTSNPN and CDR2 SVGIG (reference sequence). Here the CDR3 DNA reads TGTGCCTGGTACGAGAACACTGAAGCTTTCTTT. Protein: CAWYENTEAFF.

The CDR3 sequence is CASSQEVSASNYGYTF. CDR3 bases: TGCGCCAGCAGCCAAGAAGTGTCTGCTTCTAACTATGGCTACACCTTC. The chain links TRBV4-1 to TRBJ1-2; D is unclear. The length of the CDR3 is 16 residues. The germline gives CDR1 MGHRA, CDR2 YSYEKL. Trimming removed 0 bases at V and 0 bases at J, with 11 bases between.

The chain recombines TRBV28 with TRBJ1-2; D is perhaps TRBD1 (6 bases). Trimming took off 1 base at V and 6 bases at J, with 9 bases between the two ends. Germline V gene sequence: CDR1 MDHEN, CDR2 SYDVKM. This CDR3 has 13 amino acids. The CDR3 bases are TGTGCCAGCAGTTTATTTGCAGGGGATGGCTACACCTTC. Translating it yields CASSLFAGDGYTF.

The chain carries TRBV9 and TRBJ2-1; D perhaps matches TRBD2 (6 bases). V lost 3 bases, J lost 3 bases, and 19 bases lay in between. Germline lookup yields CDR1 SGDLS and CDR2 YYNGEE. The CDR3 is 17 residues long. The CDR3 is CASSASGTPYIYNEQFF. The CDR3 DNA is TGTGCCAGCAGCGCTTCCGGGACTCCCTATATCTACAATGAGCAGTTCTTC.

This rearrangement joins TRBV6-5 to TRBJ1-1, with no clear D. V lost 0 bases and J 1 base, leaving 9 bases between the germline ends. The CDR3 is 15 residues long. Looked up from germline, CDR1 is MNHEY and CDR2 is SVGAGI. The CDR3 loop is CASSYSSPRNTEAFF. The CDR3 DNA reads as TGTGCCAGCAGTTACTCGAGTCCCAGGAACACTGAAGCTTTCTTT.

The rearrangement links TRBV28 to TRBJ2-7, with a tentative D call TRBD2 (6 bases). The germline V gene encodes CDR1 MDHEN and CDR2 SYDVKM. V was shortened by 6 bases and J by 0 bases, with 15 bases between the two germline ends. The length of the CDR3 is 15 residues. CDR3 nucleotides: TGTGCCAGCAGATACCATAGCGGAAGCTCCTACGAGCAGTACTTC. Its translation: CASRYHSGSSYEQYF.

The CDR3 protein is CASSSDTYEQYF. The CDR3 DNA follows: TGTGCCAGCAGTTCCGACACCTACGAGCAGTACTTC. The genes are TRBV5-5 and TRBJ2-7; no clear D. Trimming pared 5 bases from V and 2 bases from J, leaving 8 bases between. Germline CDR1 is SGHKS and CDR2 is YYEKEE (reference sequence). This CDR3 spans 12 amino acids.

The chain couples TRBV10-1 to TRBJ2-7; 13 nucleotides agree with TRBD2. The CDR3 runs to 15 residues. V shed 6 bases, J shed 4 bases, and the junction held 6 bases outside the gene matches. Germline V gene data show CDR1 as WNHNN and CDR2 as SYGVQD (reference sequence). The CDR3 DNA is TGCGCCAGCAGCTCCGGACTAGCGGGAGTGTACGAGCAGTACTTC. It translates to CASSSGLAGVYEQYF.

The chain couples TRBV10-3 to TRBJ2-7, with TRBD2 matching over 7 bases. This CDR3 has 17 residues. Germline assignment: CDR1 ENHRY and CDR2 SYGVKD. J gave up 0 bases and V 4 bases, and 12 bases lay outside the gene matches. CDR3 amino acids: CAISGQAGRIPSYEQYF. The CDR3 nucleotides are TGTGCCATCAGTGGCCAAGCGGGGCGAATACCCTCCTACGAGCAGTACTTC.

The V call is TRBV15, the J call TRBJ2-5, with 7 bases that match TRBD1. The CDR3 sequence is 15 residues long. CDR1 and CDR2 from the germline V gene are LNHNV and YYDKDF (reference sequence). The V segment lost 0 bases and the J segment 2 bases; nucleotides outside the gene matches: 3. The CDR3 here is CATSREGQQQETQYF. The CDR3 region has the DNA TGTGCCACCAGCAGAGAGGGACAGCAACAAGAGACCCAGTACTTC.

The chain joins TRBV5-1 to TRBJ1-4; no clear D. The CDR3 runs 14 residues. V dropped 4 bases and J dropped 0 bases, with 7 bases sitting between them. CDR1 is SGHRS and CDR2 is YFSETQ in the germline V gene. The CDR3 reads CASSDRATNEKLFF. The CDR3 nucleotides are TGCGCCAGCAGCGACCGGGCAACTAATGAAAAACTGTTTTTT.

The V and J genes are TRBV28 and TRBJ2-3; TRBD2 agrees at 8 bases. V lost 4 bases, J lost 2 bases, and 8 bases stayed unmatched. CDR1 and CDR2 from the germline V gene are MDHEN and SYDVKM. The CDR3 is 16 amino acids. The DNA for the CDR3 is TGTGCCAGCAGTTCCTCAGCGGGAGAGGTCACAGATACGCAGTATTTT. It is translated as CASSSSAGEVTDTQYF.

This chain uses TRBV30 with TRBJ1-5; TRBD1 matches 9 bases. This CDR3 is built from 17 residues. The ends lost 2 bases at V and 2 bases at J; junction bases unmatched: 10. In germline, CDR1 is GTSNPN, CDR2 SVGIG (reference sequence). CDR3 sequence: CAWSSIRQGGGNQPQHF. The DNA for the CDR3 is TGTGCCTGGAGTTCCATCCGACAGGGGGGTGGCAATCAGCCCCAGCATTTT. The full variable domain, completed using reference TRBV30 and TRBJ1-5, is SQTIHQWPATLVQPVGSPLSLECTVEGTSNPNLYWYRQAAGRGLQLLFYSVGIGQISSEVPQNLSASRPQDRQFILSSKKLLLSDSGFYLCAWSSIRQGGGNQPQHFGDGTRLSIL.

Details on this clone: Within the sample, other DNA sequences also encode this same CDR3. This CDR3 reads CASSFRGNTEAFF. The DNA of the CDR3 is TGTGCCAGCAGCTTTAGGGGGAACACTGAAGCTTTCTTT. J is TRBJ1-1 and V is TRBV7-2, with D tentatively TRBD1 (5 bases). The V end was cut by 3 bases, the J end by 1 base, with 6 bases between. This CDR3 has 13 amino acids. CDR1 and CDR2 from the germline V gene are SGHTA and FQGNSA.

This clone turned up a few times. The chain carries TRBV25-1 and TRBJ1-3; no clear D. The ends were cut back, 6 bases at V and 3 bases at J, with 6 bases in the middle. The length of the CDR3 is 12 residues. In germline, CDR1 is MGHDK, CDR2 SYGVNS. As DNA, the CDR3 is TGTGCCAGCAGACTAGGTGGAAACACCATATATTTT. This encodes CASRLGGNTIYF. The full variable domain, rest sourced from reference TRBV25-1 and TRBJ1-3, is EADIYQTPRYLVIGTGKKITLECSQTMGHDKMYWYQQDPGMELHLIHYSYGVNSTEKGDLSSESTVSRIRTEHFPLTLESARPSHTSQYLCASRLGGNTIYFGEGSWLTVV.